A single sample gave rise to the 28 T cell receptor beta chains below, sequenced in a study of blood T cell repertoires in COVID-19. Generated by immunoSEQ multiplex PCR, the TCRdb table keeps only in-frame clones and is missing some. The sample lists fewer than 400,000 clones, 75% to 90% occurring once. The sequencing input was PBMCs or T cells enriched from blood (not recorded which). These receptors all stem from a woman aged 30 to 39 who had been exposed to COVID-19.

Points on this clone: An end of the junction differs from the germline gene, which may be a read error. This chain connects TRBV7-7 to TRBJ2-5; D uncertain. CDR3 size: 13 residues. Germline loops: CDR1 SSHAT, CDR2 FNYEAQ (reference sequence). The CDR3 protein is CASSLDTEETQYF. In DNA form, the CDR3 reads TGTGCTAGCAGCCTCGACACCGAAGAGACCCAGTACTTC.

The J gene is TRBJ1-2, the V gene TRBV14; 9 bases line up with TRBD1. This CDR3 spans 14 amino acids. The V gene's germline CDR1 is SGHDN and CDR2 FVKESK. The ends lost 4 bases at V and 4 bases at J; junction bases unmatched: 4. The CDR3 sequence: CASSLRTGAYGYTF. CDR3 in DNA: TGTGCCAGCAGCCTTAGGACAGGGGCCTATGGCTACACCTTC.

This clone was counted once. This chain links TRBV27 with TRBJ1-2; D call uncertain. CDR3 length equals 14 residues. The V end was cut by 3 bases, the J end by 4 bases, with 12 bases between. Germline CDR1 and CDR2: MNHEY and SMNVEV (reference sequence). CDR3 nucleotides: TGTGCCAGCAGTTTTTCAAGGAGCCCCTATGGCTACACCTTC. Encoded protein: CASSFSRSPYGYTF.

J is TRBJ1-2 and V is TRBV6-5, with no clear D. Germline CDR1 and CDR2: MNHEY and SVGAGI. The ends were cut back, 6 bases at V and 0 bases at J, with 11 bases in the middle. The CDR3 has 14 residues. For the CDR3, the DNA is TGTGCCAGCAGCAGTACAGATACTAACTATGGCTACACCTTC. As protein: CASSSTDTNYGYTF.

The chain links TRBV27 to TRBJ1-6, with 8 bases lining up with TRBD1. The J segment lost 7 bases and the V segment lost 3 bases, leaving 11 bases of the junction unmatched. The CDR3 is 17 residues long. CDR1 is MNHEY, CDR2 SMNVEV, per germline (reference sequence). This CDR3 is CASSLATGVRLNSPLHF. The CDR3 DNA reads as TGTGCCAGCAGTTTGGCGACAGGGGTGCGACTGAATTCACCCCTCCACTTT.

The chain is built from TRBV4-3 and TRBJ1-3; D uncertain. CDR3 length equals 14 residues. Germline V gene sequence: CDR1 LGHNA, CDR2 YSLEER. Deletions cut 0 bases from V and 4 bases from J, with 7 bases between. CDR3 nucleotides: TGCGCCAGCAGCCAAGAGACATTGGGAAACACCATATATTTT. This translates into CASSQETLGNTIYF.

This chain links TRBV5-1 with TRBJ1-1, with 10 bases matching TRBD1. The CDR3 extends over 14 amino acids. Germline trimming cut 2 bases from V and 6 bases from J; bases unmatched to any gene: 4. Germline V gives CDR1 SGHRS, CDR2 YFSETQ. The CDR3 coding sequence is TGCGCCAGCAGCTTTGGCGGGACAGGGGCTGAAGCTTTCTTT. Translation: CASSFGGTGAEAFF.

V gene TRBV10-3 combines with J gene TRBJ2-3; D might be TRBD2 (6 bases). V was shortened by 3 bases and J by 6 bases, with 22 bases between the two germline ends. CDR3 size: 17 residues. Looked up from germline, CDR1 is ENHRY and CDR2 is SYGVKD. The CDR3 loop is CAISDLEADQGRDTQYF. The CDR3 DNA sequence: TGTGCCATCAGTGATTTAGAGGCGGACCAAGGGAGGGATACGCAGTATTTT.

The chain has TRBV7-3 and TRBJ1-2, with D unresolved. V was clipped by 0 bases and J by 5 bases, with 10 bases between them. The V gene's germline CDR1 is SGHTA and CDR2 FQGTGA. The CDR3 consists of 14 residues. CDR3 nucleotide sequence: TGTGCCAGCAGCTTAACCCCAGGATTTTATGGCTACACCTTC. The encoded protein is CASSLTPGFYGYTF.

The table lists this clone with many counts. This sequence joins TRBV5-3 and TRBJ1-2; unclear D gene. TRBV5-3 is noted as an ORF with a role that remains uncertain. This CDR3 contains 15 residues. With 1 base removed from V and 1 base from J, the gap between germline ends came to 11 bases. CDR3 protein: CARSLSAASNYGYTF. CDR3 nucleotide sequence: TGTGCCAGAAGCTTGTCGGCAGCTAGTAACTATGGCTACACCTTC.

V gene TRBV7-9 combines with J gene TRBJ2-7; 8 nucleotides match TRBD1. J gave up 0 bases and V 1 base, and 5 bases lay outside the gene matches. The germline V gene has CDR1 SEHNR and CDR2 FQNEAQ (reference sequence). The CDR3 has 16 amino acids. Written as DNA, the CDR3 is TGTGCCAGCAGCTTAGTTGGGACAGGAATCTCCTACGAGCAGTACTTC. Residues: CASSLVGTGISYEQYF.

The chain employs TRBV5-1 and TRBJ2-7; D is perhaps TRBD2 (6 bases). CDR1 and CDR2 from the germline V gene are SGHRS and YFSETQ. Deletions cut 3 bases from V and 0 bases from J, with 16 bases between. The CDR3 loop spans 16 amino acids. The CDR3 sequence: CASSYRLVENSYEQYF. CDR3 nucleotides: TGCGCCAGCAGCTACAGACTAGTTGAAAACTCCTACGAGCAGTACTTC.

This clone was counted between two and nine times. The CDR3 loop reads CAWSVGGGSSGNTIYF. The DNA of the CDR3 is TGTGCCTGGAGTGTCGGTGGCGGCAGCTCTGGAAACACCATATATTTT. The chain joins TRBV30 to TRBJ1-3; D is undetermined. V was shortened by 0 bases and J by 0 bases, with 12 bases between the two germline ends. In germline, CDR1 is GTSNPN, CDR2 SVGIG (reference sequence). The CDR3 consists of 16 residues.

The chain has TRBV19 and TRBJ2-3, with D possibly TRBD2 on 7 matching bases. V lost 6 bases to trimming and J lost 3 bases, with 13 bases between them. CDR1 and CDR2 from the germline V gene are LNHDA and SQIVND (reference sequence). The CDR3 totals 14 residues. The CDR3 sequence is CASREGGGTDTQYF. Here the CDR3 DNA reads TGTGCCAGTAGGGAAGGGGGAGGGACAGATACGCAGTATTTT. The whole variable domain, filled in from reference TRBV19 and TRBJ2-3, reads DGGITQSPKYLFRKEGQNVTLSCEQNLNHDAMYWYRQDPGQGLRLIYYSQIVNDFQKGDIAEGYSVSREKKESFPLTVTSAQKNPTAFYLCASREGGGTDTQYFGPGTRLTVL.

The J gene is TRBJ2-7, the V gene TRBV30; a weak D match, TRBD2 (5 bases). The length of the CDR3 is 14 residues. V was clipped by 2 bases and J by 3 bases, with 14 bases between them. CDR1 GTSNPN and CDR2 SVGIG come from the germline V gene (reference sequence). CDR3 sequence (DNA): TGTGCCTGGAGTCCCGAAGACGGACTCTACGAGCAGTACTTC. Protein product: CAWSPEDGLYEQYF.

This chain links TRBV10-3 with TRBJ2-7; 11 nucleotides agree with TRBD2. Germline V CDR1 and CDR2: ENHRY, SYGVKD. The CDR3 sequence is 14 residues long. Trimming cost V 7 bases and J 6 bases; bases outside gene matches: 8. DNA for the CDR3: TGTGCCATCATCGAGGGTAGCGGGAGGGGCGAGCAGTACTTC. Its protein product is CAIIEGSGRGEQYF.

This chain links TRBV7-9 with TRBJ2-5, with D possibly matching TRBD2 (7 bases). The V end lost 5 bases, the J end lost 1 base, and 14 bases lay between the germline ends. This CDR3 has 15 residues. The germline V gene encodes CDR1 SEHNR and CDR2 FQNEAQ (reference sequence). CDR3 sequence: CASSRRGGGQETQYF. CDR3 in DNA: TGTGCCAGCAGCCGCAGGGGAGGGGGCCAAGAGACCCAGTACTTC. The whole variable domain, remainder taken from reference TRBV7-9 and TRBJ2-5, is DTGVSQNPRHKITKRGQNVTFRCDPISEHNRLYWYRQTLGQGPEFLTYFQNEAQLEKSRLLSDRFSAERPKGSFSTLEIQRTEQGDSAMYLCASSRRGGGQETQYFGPGTRLLVL.

The gene calls are TRBV30 and TRBJ1-1; TRBD1 agrees at 8 bases. V was clipped by 3 bases and J by 5 bases; unmatched bases: 8. Looked up from germline, CDR1 is GTSNPN and CDR2 is SVGIG (reference sequence). This CDR3 is 14 amino acids long. The CDR3 DNA is TGTGCCTGGAGGACGACAGGGGCTTTGACTGAAGCTTTCTTT. It translates to CAWRTTGALTEAFF. The full variable domain, in which reference TRBV30 and TRBJ1-1 provide the parts outside the CDR3, is SQTIHQWPATLVQPVGSPLSLECTVEGTSNPNLYWYRQAAGRGLQLLFYSVGIGQISSEVPQNLSASRPQDRQFILSSKKLLLSDSGFYLCAWRTTGALTEAFFGQGTRLTVV.

The chain recombines TRBV13 with TRBJ2-1; the match to TRBD2 covers 9 bases. V dropped 0 bases and J dropped 4; count of bases not matched to a gene: 10. The CDR3 runs 18 residues. Germline V gives CDR1 PRHDT, CDR2 FYEKMQ (reference sequence). The DNA of the CDR3 is TGTGCCAGCAGCTTAGGCCGCTCTGGGCTAGCGGGGTACAATGAGCAGTTCTTC. It translates to CASSLGRSGLAGYNEQFF. Full variable domain (missing parts from reference TRBV13 and TRBJ2-1): AAGVIQSPRHLIKEKRETATLKCYPIPRHDTVYWYQQGPGQDPQFLISFYEKMQSDKGSIPDRFSAQQFSDYHSELNMSSLELGDSALYFCASSLGRSGLAGYNEQFFGPGTRLTVL.

V is TRBV28 and J is TRBJ2-4; 7 bases match TRBD2. V shed 4 bases, J shed 1 base, and the junction held 4 bases outside the gene matches. The CDR3 consists of 15 residues. Germline assignment: CDR1 MDHEN and CDR2 SYDVKM. As DNA, the CDR3 is TGTGCCAGCAGTTCCCCCGGGGGGGCCAAAAACATTCAGTACTTC. Protein sequence: CASSSPGGAKNIQYF.

The V gene is TRBV5-4, the J gene TRBJ1-1, with 7 bases lining up with TRBD1. The V gene's germline CDR1 is SGHNT and CDR2 YYREEE (reference sequence). The CDR3 is 16 residues long. J was trimmed by 0 bases and V by 4 bases; bases with no gene match: 9. The CDR3 region has the DNA TGTGCCAGCAGCCTAGGGGACAGCAACATGAACACTGAAGCTTTCTTT. This codes for CASSLGDSNMNTEAFF.

This chain connects TRBV3-1 (or the pseudogene TRBV3-2) to TRBJ2-7; D might be TRBD1 (6 bases). Trimming removed 0 bases from V and 3 bases from J, with 15 bases in between. The V gene's germline CDR1 is LGHDT and CDR2 YNNKEL (reference sequence). This CDR3 comprises 16 residues. This CDR3 is CASSQDRGTDLYEQYF. CDR3 nucleotides: TGTGCCAGCAGCCAAGATAGGGGGACGGACCTCTACGAGCAGTACTTC.

For the CDR3, the DNA is TGTGCCTGGAACGGGGTCCGAGAGACCCAGTACTTC. It is translated as CAWNGVRETQYF. This rearrangement joins TRBV30 to TRBJ2-5; D may be TRBD2 (5 bases). This CDR3 comprises 12 residues. Trimming stripped 4 bases from V and 4 bases from J, with 10 bases between. Germline V gene data show CDR1 as GTSNPN and CDR2 as SVGIG (reference sequence).

This clone was detected only once. The chain combines TRBV30 with TRBJ1-2; a possible D gene is TRBD1 (5 bases). V dropped 6 bases and J dropped 0 bases, with 23 bases sitting between them. In germline, CDR1 is GTSNPN, CDR2 SVGIG (reference sequence). This CDR3 has 17 residues. CDR3 residues: CACRRGSGDLANYGYTF. CDR3 sequence (DNA): TGTGCCTGTCGAAGGGGTTCAGGAGATTTAGCTAACTATGGCTACACCTTC.

This clone was detected once. The gene calls are TRBV29-1 and TRBJ1-2; 11 bases fit TRBD1. V lost 6 bases and J lost 7; bases outside the gene matches: 10. Germline-derived CDR1 and CDR2 are SQVTM and ANQGSEA. The CDR3 has 14 residues. In nucleotides, the CDR3 is TGCAGCGTCGTACCTCGGACAGGGGGCAGTGGCTACACCTTC. Its translation is CSVVPRTGGSGYTF.

The chain carries TRBV2 and TRBJ2-1; D is unresolved. CDR1 is SNHLY and CDR2 is FYNNEI in the germline V gene. Between the trimmed V and J ends, which lost 3 bases and 4 bases, there was a span of 13 bases. CDR3 length: 15 amino acids. CDR3 residues: CASSDLSDLYNEQFF. DNA of the CDR3: TGTGCCAGCAGTGATCTAAGTGATTTGTACAATGAGCAGTTCTTC. Full variable domain (remainder filled in from reference TRBV2 and TRBJ2-1): EPEVTQTPSHQVTQMGQEVILRCVPISNHLYFYWYRQILGQKVEFLVSFYNNEISEKSEIFDDQFSVERPDGSNFTLKIRSTKLEDSAMYFCASSDLSDLYNEQFFGPGTRLTVL.

J is TRBJ2-2 and V is TRBV5-1; a possible D gene is TRBD1 (5 bases). Trimming pared 0 bases from V and 0 bases from J, leaving 9 bases between. Germline CDR1 SGHRS, CDR2 YFSETQ. The CDR3 spans 16 residues. The CDR3 DNA sequence: TGCGCCAGCAGCTTGGAAGGGGCCTCGAACACCGGGGAGCTGTTTTTT. It yields the protein CASSLEGASNTGELFF. Variable domain in full (rest from reference TRBV5-1 and TRBJ2-2): KAGVTQTPRYLIKTRGQQVTLSCSPISGHRSVSWYQQTPGQGLQFLFEYFSETQRNKGNFPGRFSGRQFSNSRSEMNVSTLELGDSALYLCASSLEGASNTGELFFGEGSRLTVL.

The rearrangement links TRBV24-1 to TRBJ1-1; D call uncertain. Between the trimmed V and J ends, which lost 5 bases and 0 bases, there was a span of 6 bases. There are 13 residues in the CDR3. CDR1 is KGHDR and CDR2 is SFDVKD in the germline V gene. The CDR3 sequence: CATSGRVNTEAFF. As DNA, the CDR3 is TGTGCCACCAGTGGCCGGGTGAACACTGAAGCTTTCTTT.